The 5 T cell receptor beta chains given below trace back to one sample, sequenced in a study of early T cells in non-severe SARS-CoV-2 infection. One entry per CDR3 protein, called by TCRdb with MiXCR from the 5' RACE reads. Of approximately 70,000 distinct CDR3 sequences listed, about 13% are singletons. The sample comprised whole blood. The receptors here all came from an adult who was a healthcare worker with PCR-confirmed SARS-CoV-2 infection or an uninfected control (not recorded which).

This clonotype has at least ten counts. The rearrangement joins TRBV7-2 to TRBJ2-5; D is undetermined. The CDR3 is 14 amino acids. CDR1 and CDR2 from the germline V gene are SGHTA and FQGNSA. With 5 bases removed from V and 1 base from J, the gap between germline ends came to 11 bases. CDR3 DNA sequence: TGTGCCAGCAGCGCCCACGGGTTCCAAGAGACCCAGTACTTC. Translated: CASSAHGFQETQYF.

With regard to this clonotype: A read error is possible here, since a much larger clone lies one base away. The rearrangement joins TRBV9 to TRBJ2-3; 7 positions match TRBD2. There are 15 residues in the CDR3. Per germline, CDR1 SGDLS and CDR2 YYNGEE. The CDR3 sequence: CASSVGGASTGTQYF. CDR3 nucleotides: TGTGCCAGCAGCGTGGGAGGGGCTTCCACAGGTACGCAGTATTTT.

This clonotype was picked up a small number of times. The V and J genes are TRBV7-2 and TRBJ1-4; a possible D gene is TRBD1 (5 bases). The germline V gene has CDR1 SGHTA and CDR2 FQGNSA. CDR3 length: 13 residues. V gave up 1 base and J gave up 14 bases, with 14 bases separating them. CDR3 nucleotides: TGTGCCAGCAGCTTAGTCAGGGTTTCCAGTCTGTTTTTT. Translation gives CASSLVRVSSLFF.

J is TRBJ2-2 and V is TRBV5-1; TRBD2 might be the D (5 bases). From germline, CDR1 is SGHRS and CDR2 YFSETQ. V was shortened by 4 bases and J by 4 bases, with 17 bases between the two germline ends. This CDR3 contains 16 residues. CDR3: CASSPPGFASTGELFF. The CDR3 coding sequence is TGCGCCAGCAGCCCTCCGGGATTCGCGAGCACCGGGGAGCTGTTTTTT.

This clonotype was observed many times. This sequence joins TRBV12-3 or TRBV12-4 and TRBJ2-5; possible D gene TRBD2, 6 bases. The V gene lost 4 bases and the J gene lost 7 bases, with 13 bases spanning the gap. The CDR3 covers 13 residues. Here the CDR3 DNA reads TGTGCCAGCAGTTCGGCGGGGCTGGGGACCCAGTACTTC. Translating gives CASSSAGLGTQYF.